Following are 10 T cell receptor beta chains from one sample sequenced in a study of blood T cells in healthy people across ages. Alongside a J-beta primer mix, a sample-barcoded 5' primer served in a second PCR lasting about 6 to 12 cycles. TCRdb independently ran MiXCR on the 5' RACE reads; one entry per CDR3 protein. The data hold around 1,800,000 distinct CDR3 sequences, with more than 35% observed a single time. Specimen: blood. The origin of the receptors is a human donor in good health.

This clonotype was seen a few times. The rearrangement joins TRBV9 to TRBJ1-1, with 9 bases lining up with TRBD1. The CDR3 consists of 17 residues. With V trimmed by 0 bases and J by 6 bases, 12 bases remained unmatched. Germline V lookup: CDR1 SGDLS, CDR2 YYNGEE. The CDR3 spells CASSVGPTGQGLPEAFF. CDR3 bases: TGTGCCAGCAGCGTAGGACCCACGGGACAGGGATTACCTGAAGCTTTCTTT. The full variable domain, with the rest looked up from reference TRBV9 and TRBJ1-1, is DSGVTQTPKHLITATGQRVTLRCSPRSGDLSVYWYQQSLDQGLQFLIQYYNGEERAKGNILERFSAQQFPDLHSELNLSSLELGDSALYFCASSVGPTGQGLPEAFFGQGTRLTVV.

Worth noting for this clonotype: Being one base from a much bigger clone, this may be a read error. The chain recombines TRBV29-1 with TRBJ2-3; TRBD2 aligns across 8 bases. The CDR3 is made up of 14 amino acids. Germline V CDR1 and CDR2: SQVTM, ANQGSEA. V trimming: 8 bases; J trimming: 3 bases; junction bases outside the gene matches: 10. This chain's CDR3 is CSTYRGGQTDTQYF. Here the CDR3 DNA reads TGCAGCACGTATCGCGGGGGGCAGACAGATACGCAGTATTTT.

The chain recombines TRBV5-5 with TRBJ2-2; 8 bases are shared with TRBD1. In germline, CDR1 is SGHKS, CDR2 YYEKEE (reference sequence). With 3 bases clipped from V and 4 bases from J, the junction kept 14 bases outside the gene matches. This CDR3 region has 18 residues. The CDR3 loop is CASSYSISRTGSTGELFF. The DNA for the CDR3 is TGTGCCAGCAGCTATTCCATTTCCAGGACAGGGTCCACCGGGGAGCTGTTTTTT.

V gene TRBV28 combines with J gene TRBJ2-5, with D uncertain. The J call may be wrong; the DNA end is better matched by TRBJ2-7. The CDR3 is 10 residues long. Germline V gives CDR1 MDHEN, CDR2 SYDVKM. In nucleotides, the CDR3 is TGTGCCACCCGCCTGCACGAGCAGTACTTC. Its protein product is CATRLHEQYF.

This clonotype appeared a few times. The V gene is TRBV30, the J gene TRBJ2-7, with D tentatively TRBD1 or TRBD2 (5 bases each). CDR1 and CDR2 (germline): GTSNPN, SVGIG (reference sequence). The CDR3 totals 13 residues. Trimming shortened V by 0 bases and J by 7 bases, and 13 bases separated the two germline ends. The CDR3 coding sequence is TGTGCCTGGAGTGTAGGCGGCTGGGGGGAGCAGTACTTC. Protein: CAWSVGGWGEQYF.

The chain has TRBV7-2 and TRBJ1-6; 8 bases line up with TRBD1. The V and J ends lost 4 bases and 6 bases, in that order; junction bases with no gene match: 2. There are 14 residues in the CDR3. Germline V gene sequence: CDR1 SGHTA, CDR2 FQGNSA. The chain's CDR3 is CASSSQGVNSPLHF. In DNA, the CDR3 is TGTGCCAGCAGCTCACAGGGGGTTAATTCACCCCTCCACTTT.

This clonotype was counted between two and nine times. The chain joins TRBV29-1 to TRBJ1-2; D might be TRBD1 (6 bases). The CDR3 loop spans 14 amino acids. Germline values: CDR1 SQVTM, CDR2 ANQGSEA. Trimming left V 5 bases short and J 1 base short, with 14 bases between. The CDR3 is CSVQKGDGNYGYTF. In DNA form, the CDR3 reads TGCAGCGTTCAAAAGGGGGACGGTAACTATGGCTACACCTTC.

Only one count was recorded for this clonotype. Its ends do not fully match the called genes, so a read error is possible. The V gene is TRBV5-1, the J gene TRBJ1-2; D is possibly TRBD1 (6 bases). The CDR3 runs to 15 residues. CDR1 is SGHRS, CDR2 YFSETQ, per germline. Written as DNA, the CDR3 is TGCGCCAGCAGCCTGCTGACAGGTCAGGACTATGGCCACACCTTC. This gives the protein CASSLLTGQDYGHTF.

The chain recombines TRBV6-4 with TRBJ2-7; D remains unclear. CDR1 is MRHNA, CDR2 SNTAGT, per germline. The V end lost 0 bases, the J end lost 2 bases, and 5 bases lay between the germline ends. The length of the CDR3 is 13 residues. This CDR3 is CASSDSGTYEQYF. Written as DNA, the CDR3 is TGTGCCAGCAGTGACTCAGGCACCTACGAGCAGTACTTC.

This clonotype occurred a few times. The chain carries TRBV5-1 and TRBJ1-4; D is possibly TRBD1 (5 bases). The CDR3 sequence is 16 residues long. Germline lookup yields CDR1 SGHRS and CDR2 YFSETQ. Trimming shortened V by 0 bases and J by 7 bases, and 16 bases separated the two germline ends. CDR3 loop: CASSLVGGARSEKLFF. As DNA, the CDR3 is TGCGCCAGCAGCTTGGTCGGTGGGGCGCGGAGTGAAAAACTGTTTTTT.